This entry is about one T cell receptor (beta chain). What it binds is not known. For TCR beta, libraries came from quantitative 5'-RACE with molecular barcodes. TCRdb recomputed calls from the 5' RACE reads with MiXCR, one row per CDR3 protein. The sample has about 360,000 distinct CDR3 sequences, about 20% seen once; the top ten hold roughly 14%. This entry belongs to a study of CD8 T cells in ankylosing spondylitis. The CDR3 contains 17 residues. The ends lost 1 base at V and 2 bases at J; junction bases unmatched: 8. Germline V gives CDR1 SQVTM, CDR2 ANQGSEA. Findings and caveats of the study: As reported, disease-linked clones showed significant enrichment in matched ankylosing spondylitis synovial fluid. A motif of 7 or 8 highly homologous TCR beta variants was seen as apparently characteristic of ankylosing spondylitis blood.

The sequencing sample was made of blood, either unsorted or a sorted T cell fraction (not recorded which). This chain uses TRBV29-1 with TRBJ2-1; 10 bases are shared with TRBD2. This receptor was obtained from a male donor with ankylosing spondylitis or in good health (not recorded which). CDR3 sequence reads: CSVEAVLAGATYNEQFF. In DNA form, the CDR3 reads TGCAGCGTTGAAGCGGTGCTAGCGGGGGCTACCTACAATGAGCAGTTCTTC.